This T cell receptor (beta chain) is from a study of blood T cell repertoires in COVID-19. Trimming pared 10 bases from V and 4 bases from J, leaving 22 bases between. Germline values: CDR1 MNHEY, CDR2 SVGAGI. This CDR3 comprises 15 residues. Original processing notes: Amplification with reference gene primers provided the estimates of nucleated cell counts. Profiling relied on immunoSEQ multiplex PCR, and the TCRdb table lists in-frame clones only, not all of them. That table furnishes V, J and clone size, whereas the DNA furnished D and trimming. The table lists roughly 33,000 clones, about 91% of them singletons.

The source is a human donor in a cohort sampled during active COVID-19. The gene calls are TRBV6-5 and TRBJ1-2; D unresolved. Material: peripheral blood. The CDR3 loop reads CATNPFGRSSYGYTF. The CDR3 DNA sequence: TGTGCCACCAACCCCTTTGGCAGATCATCCTATGGCTACACCTTC.